Given below is one T cell receptor beta chain in context. The data stem from a study of blood T cell repertoires in COVID-19. Study-level information: Samples representing acute and convalescent COVID-19 were sourced from the United States, Italy and Spain.

Trimming pared 6 bases from V and 4 bases from J, leaving 25 bases between. The CDR3 consists of 17 residues. CDR1 SGHRS and CDR2 YFSETQ come from the germline V gene. Authors' data handling: Estimation of nucleated cell counts relied on the amplification of reference gene primers. Measured with immunoSEQ multiplex PCR; TCRdb has only the in-frame clones, and not every one. D and trimming were read from the DNA, whereas the V and J calls and clone size are those reported in that table. The table has hundreds of thousands of clones, roughly 84% seen once. Specimen: peripheral blood. The TCR originated in an elderly woman with active or convalescent COVID-19. The genes are TRBV5-1 and TRBJ1-2; perhaps TRBD1 as D (5 bases). The CDR3, as DNA: TGCGCCAGCAAGGCGGGACTCCAGTCGGTGGGGCTCTATGGCTACACCTTC. This gives the protein CASKAGLQSVGLYGYTF. Full variable domain (missing parts from reference TRBV5-1 and TRBJ1-2): KAGVTQTPRYLIKTRGQQVTLSCSPISGHRSVSWYQQTPGQGLQFLFEYFSETQRNKGNFPGRFSGRQFSNSRSEMNVSTLELGDSALYLCASKAGLQSVGLYGYTFGSGTRLTVV.